These T cell receptor beta chains were read from a single sample in a study of identical twins. Each CDR3 protein is one row after TCRdb ran MiXCR on the 5' RACE reads. The data hold roughly 720,000 distinct CDR3 sequences, with 15% to 20% observed a single time. These same data were also listed under a study on T cells expressing NK-cell markers.

The specimen sequenced was PBMCs. The receptors come from a woman under 30 in good health. Each CDR3 is given with its conserved first and last residue. Each record gives: J gene, clone size, V gene, D gene, CDR3 protein, CDR3 DNA. A D gene is named only where the DNA matches it firmly. Clone size is not always given. Where it is, it says once, few, many or a class for expanded clones.

j_call: TRBJ2-1
clone_size: few
v_call: TRBV10-3
d_call: .
cdr3_aa: CAISPTASSYNEQFF
cdr3_nt: TGTGCCATCAGTCCCACAGCCTCCTCCTACAATGAGCAGTTCTTC

j_call: TRBJ2-1
clone_size: .
v_call: TRBV2
d_call: TRBD1
cdr3_aa: CASNEDRVGNNEQFF
cdr3_nt: TGTGCCAGCAACGAAGACAGGGTAGGAAACAATGAGCAGTTCTTC

j_call: TRBJ2-1
clone_size: few
v_call: TRBV12-3/TRBV12-4
d_call: .
cdr3_aa: CASRFPGGINEQFF
cdr3_nt: TGTGCCAGCAGATTCCCGGGCGGTATCAATGAGCAGTTCTTC

j_call: TRBJ1-5
clone_size: few
v_call: TRBV11-2
d_call: TRBD1
cdr3_aa: CASSSNRGQPQHF
cdr3_nt: TGTGCCAGCAGCTCGAACAGGGGTCAGCCCCAGCATTTT

j_call: TRBJ1-6
clone_size: few
v_call: TRBV7-2
d_call: TRBD1
cdr3_aa: CASSLGQSFSPLHF
cdr3_nt: TGTGCCAGCAGCCTGGGACAGTCGTTTTCACCCCTCCACTTT

j_call: TRBJ2-4
clone_size: .
v_call: TRBV18
d_call: .
cdr3_aa: CASFDLAKNIQYF
cdr3_nt: TGTGCCAGCTTCGATTTAGCCAAAAACATTCAGTACTTC

j_call: TRBJ2-7
clone_size: .
v_call: TRBV7-8
d_call: .
cdr3_aa: CASSLEIVYEQYF
cdr3_nt: TGTGCCAGCAGCTTAGAAATAGTCTACGAGCAGTACTTC

j_call: TRBJ2-7
clone_size: many
v_call: TRBV18
d_call: .
cdr3_aa: CASSPPSTYEQYF
cdr3_nt: TGTGCCAGCAGCCCTCCTAGTACCTACGAGCAGTACTTC

j_call: TRBJ2-1
clone_size: .
v_call: TRBV29-1
d_call: .
cdr3_aa: CSARILTLEQFF
cdr3_nt: TGCAGCGCCCGAATTTTAACACTCGAGCAGTTCTTC

j_call: TRBJ2-1
clone_size: .
v_call: TRBV13
d_call: TRBD2
cdr3_aa: CASSLPSGGYNEQFF
cdr3_nt: TGTGCCAGCAGCTTACCTAGCGGGGGGTACAATGAGCAGTTCTTC

j_call: TRBJ1-2
clone_size: few
v_call: TRBV18
d_call: .
cdr3_aa: CASSPRGFYGYTF
cdr3_nt: TGTGCCAGCTCACCAAGAGGGTTCTATGGCTACACCTTC

j_call: TRBJ2-7
clone_size: .
v_call: TRBV20-1
d_call: .
cdr3_aa: CSAKYGNLGEQYF
cdr3_nt: TGCAGTGCTAAGTACGGGAACTTGGGGGAGCAGTACTTC

j_call: TRBJ2-6
clone_size: .
v_call: TRBV12-3/TRBV12-4
d_call: .
cdr3_aa: CAAAPGGANVLTF
cdr3_nt: TGTGCCGCTGCTCCTGGTGGGGCCAACGTCCTGACTTTC

j_call: TRBJ2-5
clone_size: few
v_call: TRBV12-3/TRBV12-4
d_call: TRBD1
cdr3_aa: CASKAGTEYMTQYF
cdr3_nt: TGTGCCAGCAAGGCCGGGACAGAGTATATGACCCAGTACTTC

j_call: TRBJ2-2
clone_size: few
v_call: TRBV20-1
d_call: .
cdr3_aa: CSARGYTGELFF
cdr3_nt: TGCAGTGCTAGAGGATACACCGGGGAGCTGTTTTTT

j_call: TRBJ2-7
clone_size: few
v_call: TRBV20-1
d_call: .
cdr3_aa: CSASRAGVAYEQYF
cdr3_nt: TGCAGTGCTAGCCGGGCAGGGGTAGCCTACGAGCAGTACTTC

j_call: TRBJ2-1
clone_size: few
v_call: TRBV6-2/TRBV6-3
d_call: TRBD2
cdr3_aa: CAARLAGGPGEQFF
cdr3_nt: TGTGCCGCCCGACTAGCGGGGGGTCCTGGGGAGCAGTTCTTC

j_call: TRBJ2-3
clone_size: many
v_call: TRBV29-1
d_call: TRBD1
cdr3_aa: CSGGQVSNTQYF
cdr3_nt: TGCAGCGGTGGACAGGTTTCGAATACGCAGTATTTT

j_call: TRBJ1-5
clone_size: .
v_call: TRBV12-3/TRBV12-4
d_call: .
cdr3_aa: CASSLDLGNQPQHF
cdr3_nt: TGTGCCAGCAGTTTAGATCTGGGTAATCAGCCCCAGCATTTT

j_call: TRBJ1-1
clone_size: few
v_call: TRBV12-3/TRBV12-4
d_call: .
cdr3_aa: CASSPTGSEAFF
cdr3_nt: TGTGCCAGCAGTCCTACAGGGTCTGAAGCTTTCTTT

j_call: TRBJ1-2
clone_size: .
v_call: TRBV7-9
d_call: .
cdr3_aa: CASSQTSYGYTF
cdr3_nt: TGTGCCAGCAGCCAGACCTCCTATGGCTACACCTTC

j_call: TRBJ2-3
clone_size: .
v_call: TRBV4-2
d_call: TRBD2
cdr3_aa: CASSPSGADTQYF
cdr3_nt: TGTGCCAGCAGCCCGAGCGGGGCAGATACGCAGTATTTT

j_call: TRBJ2-1
clone_size: .
v_call: TRBV12-3/TRBV12-4
d_call: TRBD2
cdr3_aa: CASSLELAGRGEQFF
cdr3_nt: TGTGCCAGCAGTTTAGAACTAGCGGGGCGCGGTGAGCAGTTCTTC

j_call: TRBJ1-1
clone_size: .
v_call: TRBV20-1
d_call: .
cdr3_aa: CSARDLLGTEAFF
cdr3_nt: TGCAGTGCTAGAGATCTGTTGGGCACTGAAGCTTTCTTT

j_call: TRBJ2-1
clone_size: few
v_call: TRBV12-3/TRBV12-4
d_call: .
cdr3_aa: CAVLEYGSYNEQFF
cdr3_nt: TGTGCCGTCCTCGAGTATGGCTCCTACAATGAGCAGTTCTTC

j_call: TRBJ2-5
clone_size: .
v_call: TRBV4-2
d_call: TRBD2
cdr3_aa: CASSQPGRGMEETQYF
cdr3_nt: TGTGCCAGCAGCCAACCAGGGCGGGGGATGGAAGAGACCCAGTACTTC

j_call: TRBJ2-1
clone_size: few
v_call: TRBV12-3/TRBV12-4
d_call: TRBD2
cdr3_aa: CASSPTSANEQFF
cdr3_nt: TGTGCCAGCAGTCCGACTAGCGCCAATGAGCAGTTCTTC

j_call: TRBJ2-1
clone_size: once
v_call: TRBV11-2
d_call: TRBD1
cdr3_aa: CASSLGDRGPYEQFF
cdr3_nt: TGTGCCAGCAGCTTAGGGGACAGGGGGCCCTATGAGCAGTTCTTC

j_call: TRBJ2-7
clone_size: .
v_call: TRBV12-3/TRBV12-4
d_call: TRBD2
cdr3_aa: CASRRTSGSLGEQYF
cdr3_nt: TGTGCCAGCAGACGGACTAGCGGGAGTTTAGGCGAGCAGTACTTC

j_call: TRBJ2-1
clone_size: .
v_call: TRBV7-9
d_call: .
cdr3_aa: CASGTLTYNEQFF
cdr3_nt: TGTGCCAGCGGTACACTCACCTACAATGAGCAGTTCTTC

j_call: TRBJ2-1
clone_size: .
v_call: TRBV20-1
d_call: TRBD2
cdr3_aa: CSALESPSGRLVNEQFF
cdr3_nt: TGCAGTGCCCTTGAGTCCCCTAGCGGGAGACTCGTCAATGAGCAGTTCTTC

j_call: TRBJ2-1
clone_size: .
v_call: TRBV29-1
d_call: TRBD2
cdr3_aa: CSVKGTSGITYNEQFF
cdr3_nt: TGCAGCGTCAAGGGGACTAGCGGGATCACCTACAATGAGCAGTTCTTC

j_call: TRBJ1-2
clone_size: few
v_call: TRBV7-9
d_call: .
cdr3_aa: CASSSGKGANYGYTF
cdr3_nt: TGTGCCAGCAGCTCCGGCAAGGGCGCAAACTATGGCTACACCTTC

j_call: TRBJ2-1
clone_size: few
v_call: TRBV2
d_call: .
cdr3_aa: CASSVLASGEQFF
cdr3_nt: TGTGCCAGCAGTGTTCTAGCGAGCGGTGAGCAGTTCTTC

j_call: TRBJ1-1
clone_size: .
v_call: TRBV20-1
d_call: TRBD1
cdr3_aa: CSARAGGHTEAFF
cdr3_nt: TGCAGTGCTAGGGCAGGGGGACACACTGAAGCTTTCTTT

j_call: TRBJ2-2
clone_size: .
v_call: TRBV7-9
d_call: .
cdr3_aa: CASSFPRGQDTGELFF
cdr3_nt: TGTGCCAGCAGTTTCCCCCGAGGGCAGGACACCGGGGAGCTGTTTTTT

j_call: TRBJ2-5
clone_size: few
v_call: TRBV18
d_call: .
cdr3_aa: CASSPGNHRGTQYF
cdr3_nt: TGTGCCAGCTCACCGGGCAACCACCGAGGGACCCAGTACTTC

j_call: TRBJ2-1
clone_size: few
v_call: TRBV7-9
d_call: .
cdr3_aa: CASSLDTNEQFF
cdr3_nt: TGTGCCAGCAGCCTTGACACAAATGAGCAGTTCTTC

j_call: TRBJ2-5
clone_size: .
v_call: TRBV29-1
d_call: TRBD1
cdr3_aa: CSVHTLDRGETQYF
cdr3_nt: TGCAGCGTCCACACCCTAGACAGGGGGGAGACCCAGTACTTC

j_call: TRBJ1-2
clone_size: .
v_call: TRBV5-6
d_call: TRBD1
cdr3_aa: CASSSYPGQPNYGYTF
cdr3_nt: TGTGCCAGCAGTTCATATCCGGGACAGCCTAACTATGGCTACACCTTC

j_call: TRBJ2-2
clone_size: .
v_call: TRBV12-3/TRBV12-4
d_call: .
cdr3_aa: CASSFSRGRTGELFF
cdr3_nt: TGTGCCAGCAGTTTTTCGCGGGGCCGAACCGGGGAGCTGTTTTTT

j_call: TRBJ2-7
clone_size: .
v_call: TRBV20-1
d_call: .
cdr3_aa: CSARGLVVYEQYF
cdr3_nt: TGCAGTGCTAGAGGCCTAGTGGTTTACGAGCAGTACTTC

j_call: TRBJ1-2
clone_size: many
v_call: TRBV7-4
d_call: .
cdr3_aa: CASSLAVQNYGYTF
cdr3_nt: TGTGCCAGCAGCTTAGCCGTCCAGAACTATGGCTACACCTTC

j_call: TRBJ2-1
clone_size: .
v_call: TRBV24-1
d_call: .
cdr3_aa: CATSTRGGGSNEQFF
cdr3_nt: TGTGCCACCAGTACGAGAGGGGGGGGCTCCAATGAGCAGTTCTTC

j_call: TRBJ2-7
clone_size: few
v_call: TRBV6-5
d_call: .
cdr3_aa: CASGHRDEQYF
cdr3_nt: TGTGCCAGCGGACACAGGGACGAGCAGTACTTC

j_call: TRBJ2-7
clone_size: few
v_call: TRBV27
d_call: .
cdr3_aa: CASSLLGPGVEQYF
cdr3_nt: TGTGCCAGCAGTTTATTAGGGCCGGGGGTCGAGCAGTACTTC

j_call: TRBJ2-4
clone_size: few
v_call: TRBV14
d_call: TRBD1
cdr3_aa: CASSPSPGQRAKNIQYF
cdr3_nt: TGTGCCAGCAGCCCAAGTCCGGGACAGCGGGCCAAAAACATTCAGTACTTC

j_call: TRBJ1-6
clone_size: .
v_call: TRBV14
d_call: .
cdr3_aa: CASSLGQTISPLHF
cdr3_nt: TGTGCCAGCAGCCTCGGGCAGACAATTTCACCCCTCCACTTT

j_call: TRBJ2-3
clone_size: .
v_call: TRBV7-7
d_call: .
cdr3_aa: CASSLGPRQSQYF
cdr3_nt: TGTGCTAGCAGCTTGGGCCCCCGACAGTCCCAGTATTTT

j_call: TRBJ2-1
clone_size: few
v_call: TRBV5-1
d_call: TRBD2
cdr3_aa: CASSSRPSGSYNEQFF
cdr3_nt: TGCGCCAGCAGCTCAAGACCTAGCGGGAGCTACAATGAGCAGTTCTTC

j_call: TRBJ1-6
clone_size: .
v_call: TRBV6-1
d_call: TRBD1
cdr3_aa: CASSVGTGEGSPLHF
cdr3_nt: TGTGCCAGCAGTGTCGGGACAGGGGAAGGGTCACCCCTCCACTTT